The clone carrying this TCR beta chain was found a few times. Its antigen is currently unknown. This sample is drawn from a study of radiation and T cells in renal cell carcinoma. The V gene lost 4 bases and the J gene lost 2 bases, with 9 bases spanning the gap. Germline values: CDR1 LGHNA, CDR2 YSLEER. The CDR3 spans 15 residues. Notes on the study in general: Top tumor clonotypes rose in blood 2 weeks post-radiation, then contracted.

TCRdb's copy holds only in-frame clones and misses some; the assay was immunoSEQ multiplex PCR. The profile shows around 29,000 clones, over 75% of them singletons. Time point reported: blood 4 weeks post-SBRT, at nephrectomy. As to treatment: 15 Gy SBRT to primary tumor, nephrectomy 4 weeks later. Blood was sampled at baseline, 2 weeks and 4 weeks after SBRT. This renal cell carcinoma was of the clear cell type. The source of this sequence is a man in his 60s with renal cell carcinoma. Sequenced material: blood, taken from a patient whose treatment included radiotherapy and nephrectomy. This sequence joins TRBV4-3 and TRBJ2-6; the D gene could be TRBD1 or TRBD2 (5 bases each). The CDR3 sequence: CASSPRDAGANVLTF. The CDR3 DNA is TGCGCCAGCAGCCCCAGGGACGCTGGGGCCAACGTCCTGACTTTC.